This T cell receptor beta chain was found in a study of blood T cell repertoires in COVID-19. The wider study: T cells, B-cell-depleted T cells, or PBMCs supplied cDNA or gDNA.

Under the authors' procedure: The authors estimated nucleated cell counts from reference gene primer amplification. Repertoires were generated with immunoSEQ multiplex PCR, while TCRdb's copy carries only in-frame clones and drops some. V and J calls and clone size come straight from that table; D and trimming were deduced from the DNA. The sample carries some 130,000 clones, 88% recorded once. Germline V lookup: CDR1 SGHNT, CDR2 YYREEE (reference sequence). Unmatched junction bases numbered 6, after V lost 5 bases and J lost 2 bases. The CDR3 totals 14 residues. This TCR was sampled from a man between 45 and 60 years old with acute or convalescent COVID-19. The sample was peripheral blood. This chain links TRBV5-4 with TRBJ2-5; 7 nucleotides agree with TRBD2. The CDR3 sequence is CASRGTMAQETQYF. The CDR3 coding sequence is TGTGCCAGCAGAGGGACTATGGCTCAAGAGACCCAGTACTTC. The complete variable domain, with remaining parts taken from reference TRBV5-4 and TRBJ2-5, reads ETGVTQSPTHLIKTRGQQVTLRCSSQSGHNTVSWYQQALGQGPQFIFQYYREEENGRGNFPPRFSGLQFPNYSSELNVNALELDDSALYLCASRGTMAQETQYFGPGTRLLVL.